This TCR beta chain was sequenced for a study of cytomegalovirus exposure and HLA in healthy donors. At the level of the study: A preliminary data release comprised approximately 85 million unique TCRs obtained from HLA-typed donors. Study-wide points: Accurate prediction of most subjects' HLA-A and HLA-B alleles from TCR beta sequences was reported.

A multiplex PCR was run with 60 Vbeta primers and 13 Jbeta primers. Clones were sequenced by immunoSEQ multiplex PCR, and TCRdb holds only the in-frame ones, with some missing. The data hold about 20,000 clones, with around 73% observed a single time. A remark on this clone: Its antigen is not identified.

The germline V and J ends were trimmed by 6 bases and 0 bases, with 17 bases remaining between them. Looked up from germline, CDR1 is GTSNPN and CDR2 is SVGIG (reference sequence). The CDR3 consists of 16 residues. This receptor was taken from a man in his 60s in good health and CMV-seronegative. The rearrangement uses TRBV30 and TRBJ2-2; possible D gene TRBD1, 5 bases. Sequencing was performed on PBMCs. The CDR3 nucleotides read TGTGCCTGTAATTATGGGGCCCTCACGAACACCGGGGAGCTGTTTTTT. This translates into CACNYGALTNTGELFF.